A single sample gave rise to the 24 T cell receptor beta chains below, sequenced in a study of PD-1 blockade in mismatch repair-deficient tumors. Profiling relied on immunoSEQ multiplex PCR, and the TCRdb table lists in-frame clones only, not all of them. The sample consists of roughly 70,000 clones, around 73% of them appearing once. Sequencing used peripheral blood, obtained 2 weeks after starting pembrolizumab. These receptors were collected from an adult with mismatch repair-deficient cancer.

This chain connects TRBV2 to TRBJ1-4; a weak D match, TRBD1 (6 bases). Germline V gene sequence: CDR1 SNHLY, CDR2 FYNNEI. This CDR3 has 16 residues. The V end was cut by 8 bases, the J end by 5 bases, with 21 bases between. In DNA form, the CDR3 reads TGTGCCAGCCTATCCCGGGATCGGGACATAAATGAAAAACTGTTTTTT. It translates to CASLSRDRDINEKLFF.

The chain is built from TRBV4-1 and TRBJ1-5; D is perhaps TRBD1 (6 bases). This CDR3 spans 13 amino acids. CDR1 is MGHRA, CDR2 YSYEKL, per germline. Trimming took off 0 bases at V and 7 bases at J, with 7 bases between the two ends. The CDR3 bases are TGCGCCAGCAGCCAAGAGGGACACCAGCCCCAGCATTTT. Translation: CASSQEGHQPQHF.

The J gene is TRBJ2-1, the V gene TRBV5-1; TRBD2 matches at 12 bases. Per germline, CDR1 SGHRS and CDR2 YFSETQ. V lost 4 bases and J lost 3; bases outside the gene matches: 8. CDR3 size: 17 residues. The CDR3 region has the DNA TGCGCCAGCAGCCCCGAACTAGCGGGAGGAGGCTACAATGAGCAGTTCTTC. It encodes CASSPELAGGGYNEQFF.

The chain uses TRBV12-5 and TRBJ2-5; 8 bases fit TRBD1. CDR1 is LGHNT, CDR2 FRNRAP, per germline. The CDR3 consists of 15 residues. V shed 5 bases and J 5 bases; nucleotides not matched to a gene: 10. CDR3 coding DNA: TGTGCTAGTGGTCCGGACAGGGCCGGCCAGGAGACCCAGTACTTC. Translation gives CASGPDRAGQETQYF.

In this sample, this clone turned up a few times. CDR3 nucleotide sequence: TGTGCCAGCAGACGGGGGGTTGAAGGGGCCAACGTCCTGACTTTC. Translating it yields CASRRGVEGANVLTF. The rearrangement links TRBV6-5 to TRBJ2-6; TRBD2 aligns across 7 bases. V lost 6 bases, J lost 4 bases, and 6 bases stayed unmatched. This CDR3 has 15 residues. Looked up from germline, CDR1 is MNHEY and CDR2 is SVGAGI.

The chain joins TRBV27 to TRBJ2-3, with a weak D call TRBD1 (6 bases). This CDR3 spans 15 amino acids. Germline loops: CDR1 MNHEY, CDR2 SMNVEV (reference sequence). Trimming removed 3 bases at V and 0 bases at J, with 10 bases between. The chain's CDR3 is CASSFGTGSTDTQYF. The DNA of the CDR3 is TGTGCCAGCAGTTTCGGAACAGGGAGCACAGATACGCAGTATTTT.

This chain connects TRBV14 to TRBJ2-7, with 7 bases lining up with TRBD1. CDR1 is SGHDN, CDR2 FVKESK, per germline. The CDR3 spans 15 residues. With V trimmed by 3 bases and J by 1 base, 6 bases remained unmatched. The CDR3, as DNA: TGTGCCAGCAGCCACTGGGACAGTACTTCCTACGAGCAGTACTTC. Residues: CASSHWDSTSYEQYF.

This chain joins TRBV9 and TRBJ1-3; TRBD1 matches at 7 bases. After removal of 3 bases from V and 0 bases from J, the junction contained 3 bases not matched to a gene. Germline V lookup: CDR1 SGDLS, CDR2 YYNGEE. The CDR3 sequence is 15 residues long. This CDR3 is CASSATGNSGNTIYF. The CDR3 coding sequence is TGTGCCAGCAGCGCGACAGGGAACTCTGGAAACACCATATATTTT.

The rearrangement uses TRBV27 and TRBJ2-5; D possibly corresponds to TRBD1 (5 bases). This CDR3 is 13 amino acids long. CDR1 and CDR2 from the germline V gene are MNHEY and SMNVEV (reference sequence). V dropped 5 bases and J dropped 5 bases, with 12 bases sitting between them. The CDR3 DNA follows: TGTGCCAGCAGTCTCCTTAAGGGGGAGACCCAGTACTTC. Protein sequence: CASSLLKGETQYF.

The rearrangement uses TRBV7-2 and TRBJ2-1; 9 bases are a match to TRBD2. The CDR3 contains 15 residues. Germline trimming cut 5 bases from V and 2 bases from J; bases unmatched to any gene: 4. Germline CDR1 and CDR2: SGHTA and FQGNSA. The CDR3 DNA reads as TGTGCCAGCAGCCCGACTAGCGGCACCTACAATGAGCAGTTCTTC. Its translation: CASSPTSGTYNEQFF.

The V and J genes are TRBV19 and TRBJ1-3, with TRBD1 matching over 9 bases. Germline V CDR1 and CDR2: LNHDA, SQIVND (reference sequence). The CDR3 is 15 residues long. Trimming removed 3 bases from V and 2 bases from J; junction bases left unmatched: 2. The CDR3 DNA reads as TGTGCCAGTAGTATCGGGACAGGGACTGGAAACACCATATATTTT. Residues: CASSIGTGTGNTIYF.

The chain recombines TRBV5-3 with TRBJ2-1; TRBD2 aligns across 8 bases. TRBV5-3 is known as an ORF, though its function is uncertain. There are 15 residues in the CDR3. Germline trimming cut 4 bases from V and 6 bases from J; bases unmatched to any gene: 9. The DNA of the CDR3 is TGTGCCAGAAGCCTGGGCGGGAGGCCTGCCAATGAGCAGTTCTTC. Amino acid sequence: CARSLGGRPANEQFF.

CDR3: CASSTQGEGSEQYF. For the CDR3, the DNA is TGTGCCAGTAGTACCCAAGGGGAGGGGAGCGAGCAGTACTTC. This chain connects TRBV19 to TRBJ2-7; 7 bases fit TRBD2. V gave up 4 bases and J gave up 6 bases; unmatched junction bases: 9. Germline CDR1 and CDR2: LNHDA and SQIVND (reference sequence). The CDR3 has 14 residues. The whole variable domain, filled in from reference TRBV19 and TRBJ2-7, reads DGGITQSPKYLFRKEGQNVTLSCEQNLNHDAMYWYRQDPGQGLRLIYYSQIVNDFQKGDIAEGYSVSREKKESFPLTVTSAQKNPTAFYLCASSTQGEGSEQYFGPGTRLTVT.

This clone showed up just a few times. The rearrangement links TRBV27 to TRBJ1-3; weak D call: TRBD1 (5 bases). The CDR3 length is 15 residues. The germline V and J ends were trimmed by 11 bases and 0 bases, with 17 bases remaining between them. Germline CDR1 reads MNHEY; CDR2 reads SMNVEV (reference sequence). The CDR3 loop reads CASKKGLSSGNTIYF. The CDR3 DNA sequence: TGTGCCTCCAAGAAGGGACTCAGCTCTGGAAACACCATATATTTT.

J is TRBJ2-2 and V is TRBV11-2; 7 nucleotides agree with TRBD2. Germline CDR1 reads SGHAT; CDR2 reads FQNNGV. V lost 2 bases and J lost 5; bases outside the gene matches: 5. The CDR3 sequence is 15 residues long. This CDR3 is CASSLLREGTGELFF. For the CDR3, the DNA is TGTGCCAGCAGCTTACTCAGGGAGGGGACCGGGGAGCTGTTTTTT. Together with reference TRBV11-2 and TRBJ2-2, the CDR3 gives the full variable domain: EAGVAQSPRYKIIEKRQSVAFWCNPISGHATLYWYQQILGQGPKLLIQFQNNGVVDDSQLPKDRFSAERLKGVDSTLKIQPAKLEDSAVYLCASSLLREGTGELFFGEGSRLTVL.

The chain employs TRBV7-2 and TRBJ1-5; D may be TRBD1 (6 bases). The germline gives CDR1 SGHTA, CDR2 FQGNSA. There are 16 residues in the CDR3. The V and J ends lost 1 base and 5 bases respectively, with 15 bases between them. Here the CDR3 reads CASSLGGGGGHQPQHF. CDR3 sequence (DNA): TGTGCCAGCAGCTTAGGTGGGGGAGGGGGACATCAGCCCCAGCATTTT.

The chain links TRBV10-3 to TRBJ2-2; 9 nucleotides match TRBD2. Germline lookup yields CDR1 ENHRY and CDR2 SYGVKD. The CDR3 length is 14 residues. With 3 bases clipped from V and 7 bases from J, the junction kept 3 bases outside the gene matches. CDR3: CAISDRLADGELFF. DNA of the CDR3: TGTGCCATCAGTGATCGACTAGCGGACGGGGAGCTGTTTTTT.

The CDR3, as DNA: TGTGCCAGCAGCTCAAACAGGGCCGGGGAGCTGTTTTTT. It encodes CASSSNRAGELFF. The rearrangement links TRBV7-9 to TRBJ2-2, with a possible D match to TRBD1 (6 bases). The ends were cut back, 4 bases at V and 6 bases at J, with 9 bases in the middle. The CDR3 length is 13 residues. Germline V gene sequence: CDR1 SEHNR, CDR2 FQNEAQ (reference sequence).

The rearrangement joins TRBV9 to TRBJ2-1, with 10 nucleotides matching TRBD2. Per germline, CDR1 SGDLS and CDR2 YYNGEE. V was clipped by 4 bases and J by 4 bases; unmatched bases: 5. The CDR3 extends over 15 amino acids. The CDR3 sequence: CASSPRTSGYNEQFF. As DNA, the CDR3 is TGTGCCAGCAGCCCCCGGACTAGCGGATACAATGAGCAGTTCTTC. Filled out from reference TRBV9 and TRBJ2-1, the complete variable domain reads DSGVTQTPKHLITATGQRVTLRCSPRSGDLSVYWYQQSLDQGLQFLIQYYNGEERAKGNILERFSAQQFPDLHSELNLSSLELGDSALYFCASSPRTSGYNEQFFGPGTRLTVL.

The chain uses TRBV6-1 and TRBJ2-7; 7 bases agree with TRBD1. V trimming: 0 bases; J trimming: 5 bases; junction bases outside the gene matches: 10. The CDR3 covers 16 residues. Germline V lookup: CDR1 MNHNS, CDR2 SASEGT. DNA of the CDR3: TGTGCCAGCAGTGAAGCGACGACAGGGTCCGGGCACGAGCAGTACTTC. It codes for CASSEATTGSGHEQYF.

The J gene is TRBJ2-3, the V gene TRBV5-4; tentatively, D is TRBD1 (6 bases). Trimming left V 4 bases short and J 2 bases short, with 11 bases between. This CDR3 comprises 14 residues. CDR1 and CDR2 (germline): SGHNT, YYREEE (reference sequence). The CDR3 region has the DNA TGTGCCAGCAGCACGGACAGTTACACAGATACGCAGTATTTT. It specifies CASSTDSYTDTQYF. The complete variable domain, with remaining parts taken from reference TRBV5-4 and TRBJ2-3, reads ETGVTQSPTHLIKTRGQQVTLRCSSQSGHNTVSWYQQALGQGPQFIFQYYREEENGRGNFPPRFSGLQFPNYSSELNVNALELDDSALYLCASSTDSYTDTQYFGPGTRLTVL.

The CDR3 DNA is TGTGCCATTCAAGCGGGAGACTTATACAATGAGCAGTTCTTC. It yields the protein CAIQAGDLYNEQFF. The chain recombines TRBV10-3 with TRBJ2-1, with 8 positions matching TRBD2. The J segment lost 4 bases and the V segment lost 9 bases, leaving 8 bases of the junction unmatched. The CDR3 has 14 amino acids. Germline-derived CDR1 and CDR2 are ENHRY and SYGVKD.

The sample holds a few counts of this clone. The chain joins TRBV7-9 to TRBJ2-2; D might be TRBD1 (5 bases). Germline CDR1 is SEHNR and CDR2 is FQNEAQ (reference sequence). The ends were cut back, 4 bases at V and 3 bases at J, with 15 bases in the middle. The CDR3 has 16 amino acids. For the CDR3, the DNA is TGTGCCAGCAGCTCCCCAGGGTTGTGGGACACCGGGGAGCTGTTTTTT. Translating it yields CASSSPGLWDTGELFF.

The V call is TRBV11-2, the J call TRBJ2-5, with TRBD2 as a possible D gene (6 bases). Trimming took off 1 base at V and 2 bases at J, with 14 bases between the two ends. Germline assignment: CDR1 SGHAT and CDR2 FQNNGV. There are 16 residues in the CDR3. CDR3 sequence (DNA): TGTGCCAGCAGCTTAGGACGGGGGTGGGGACAAGAGACCCAGTACTTC. The encoded protein is CASSLGRGWGQETQYF. The full variable domain, in which reference TRBV11-2 and TRBJ2-5 provide the parts outside the CDR3, is EAGVAQSPRYKIIEKRQSVAFWCNPISGHATLYWYQQILGQGPKLLIQFQNNGVVDDSQLPKDRFSAERLKGVDSTLKIQPAKLEDSAVYLCASSLGRGWGQETQYFGPGTRLLVL.